This T cell receptor (beta chain) originates from a study of blood T cell repertoires in COVID-19. Study details: Acute-phase and convalescent COVID-19 samples originated in the United States, Italy and Spain.

The CDR3 has 17 residues. The V gene end was trimmed by 1 base and the J gene end by 4 bases; junction bases not matched to a gene: 4. Germline CDR1 reads PRHDT; CDR2 reads FYEKMQ (reference sequence). The protocol was immunoSEQ multiplex PCR, while the TCRdb copy is restricted to in-frame clones and leaves out a portion. The table includes a few hundred thousand clones, 89% detected once. The source is a woman between 35 and 50 years old who had recovered from COVID-19. The genes are TRBV13 and TRBJ2-2, with 12 bases fitting TRBD2. The sequenced sample was peripheral blood. This chain's CDR3 is CASSLVGLAGTTGELFF. The CDR3 DNA reads TGTGCCAGCAGCTTAGTAGGACTAGCGGGAACCACCGGGGAGCTGTTTTTT.